These T cell receptor beta chains were read from a single sample in a study of blood T cell repertoires in COVID-19. Some clones are missing from TCRdb's copy, which holds only in-frame ones; the method was immunoSEQ multiplex PCR. In the table there are 90,000 to 95,000 clones, around 88% of which are singletons. Sequencing was carried out using peripheral blood. The receptors here all came from a woman in her sixties or seventies with acute or convalescent COVID-19. CDR3s include the opening cysteine and the closing phenylalanine or tryptophan. The D gene is left open where the match is weak. Clone size appears in some rows only: once, few, many, or a class for an expanded clone.

d_call: TRBD2; v_call: TRBV4-1; clone_size: .; j_call: TRBJ2-7; cdr3_nt: TGCGCCAGCAGCCAGAGCGGGAGGTCCGACGAGCAGTACTTC; cdr3_aa: CASSQSGRSDEQYF
d_call: .; v_call: TRBV28; clone_size: few; j_call: TRBJ1-6; cdr3_nt: TGTGCCAGCAGTTCAGGGATTCTTAATTCACCCCTCCACTTT; cdr3_aa: CASSSGILNSPLHF
d_call: TRBD1; v_call: TRBV28; clone_size: .; j_call: TRBJ2-5; cdr3_nt: TGTGCCAGCAGTCTGCTACCGGGACAGGGGCAAGAGACCCAGTACTTC; cdr3_aa: CASSLLPGQGQETQYF
d_call: TRBD1; v_call: TRBV12-3/TRBV12-4; clone_size: .; j_call: TRBJ1-2; cdr3_nt: TGTGCCAGCGGACAGGGGAGTGGCTACACCTTC; cdr3_aa: CASGQGSGYTF
d_call: TRBD2; v_call: TRBV7-6; clone_size: once; j_call: TRBJ2-7; cdr3_nt: TGTGCCAGCAGCTTAGGCGGACTAGCCTACGAGCAGTACTTC; cdr3_aa: CASSLGGLAYEQYF
d_call: TRBD1; v_call: TRBV11-2; clone_size: .; j_call: TRBJ2-5; cdr3_nt: TGTGCCAGCAGCCCGAGTCCGGGACAGCAAGAGACCCAGTACTTC; cdr3_aa: CASSPSPGQQETQYF
d_call: .; v_call: TRBV5-8; clone_size: .; j_call: TRBJ2-1; cdr3_nt: TGTGCCAGCAGCTTGCAACGGGGAGGAGCCCGGCAGTTCTTC; cdr3_aa: CASSLQRGGARQFF
d_call: TRBD1; v_call: TRBV6-5; clone_size: .; j_call: TRBJ2-1; cdr3_nt: TGTGCCAGCTCTCACAGGGGGCCATTCTACAATGAGCAGTTCTTC; cdr3_aa: CASSHRGPFYNEQFF
d_call: TRBD2; v_call: TRBV4-1; clone_size: .; j_call: TRBJ2-3; cdr3_nt: TGCGCCAGCAGCCAACGACCTAGCGGGGGTTCCCCAGATACGCAGTATTTT; cdr3_aa: CASSQRPSGGSPDTQYF
d_call: .; v_call: TRBV6-1; clone_size: .; j_call: TRBJ2-3; cdr3_nt: TGTGCCAGCAGTGAATGGCCTAGCACAGATACGCAGTATTTT; cdr3_aa: CASSEWPSTDTQYF
d_call: .; v_call: TRBV24-1; clone_size: .; j_call: TRBJ2-7; cdr3_nt: TGTGCCACCAGGGACAGAGTTTCCTACGAGCAGTACTTC; cdr3_aa: CATRDRVSYEQYF
d_call: TRBD2; v_call: TRBV11-2; clone_size: .; j_call: TRBJ2-1; cdr3_nt: TGTGCCAGCAGCTTTACCGGGACTAGCGGGAATGAGCAGTTCTTC; cdr3_aa: CASSFTGTSGNEQFF
d_call: .; v_call: TRBV3-1/TRBV3-2; clone_size: .; j_call: TRBJ2-5; cdr3_nt: TGTGCCAGCAGCCAACAATCGACCCCCGCGGTAGAGACCCAGTACTTC; cdr3_aa: CASSQQSTPAVETQYF
d_call: .; v_call: TRBV12-3/TRBV12-4; clone_size: .; j_call: TRBJ1-3; cdr3_nt: TGTGCCAGCGCAGTGACAGTTGGAAACACCATATATTTT; cdr3_aa: CASAVTVGNTIYF
d_call: TRBD1; v_call: TRBV28; clone_size: .; j_call: TRBJ1-1; cdr3_nt: TGTGCCAGCAGTTTACTCGGTCCCGGGACAGGGAATAGTGAAGCTTTCTTT; cdr3_aa: CASSLLGPGTGNSEAFF
d_call: .; v_call: TRBV5-4; clone_size: few; j_call: TRBJ1-1; cdr3_nt: TGTGCCAGCAGCTCCCGGGGGGGTGACACTGAAGCTTTCTTT; cdr3_aa: CASSSRGGDTEAFF
d_call: TRBD1; v_call: TRBV7-8; clone_size: .; j_call: TRBJ1-2; cdr3_nt: TGTGCCAGCAGCTTCGAAGGGGGCGTCTACACCTTC; cdr3_aa: CASSFEGGVYTF
d_call: .; v_call: TRBV20-1; clone_size: few; j_call: TRBJ1-1; cdr3_nt: TGCAGTGCATCGCAGGGCGCTGAAGCTTTCTTT; cdr3_aa: CSASQGAEAFF
d_call: TRBD1; v_call: TRBV27; clone_size: once; j_call: TRBJ2-1; cdr3_nt: TGTGCCAGCAGTCCTCGACAGGGGGCGCCGGCCAATGAGCAGTTCTTC; cdr3_aa: CASSPRQGAPANEQFF
d_call: TRBD2; v_call: TRBV24-1; clone_size: .; j_call: TRBJ2-3; cdr3_nt: TGTGCCACCAGCGGGAGGGCCAATACGCAGTATTTT; cdr3_aa: CATSGRANTQYF
d_call: TRBD1; v_call: TRBV19; clone_size: .; j_call: TRBJ1-2; cdr3_nt: TGTGCCAGTATGTCCAGGGGGAGTTTCCTGTCTGGCTACACCTTC; cdr3_aa: CASMSRGSFLSGYTF
d_call: TRBD1; v_call: TRBV10-3; clone_size: .; j_call: TRBJ2-7; cdr3_nt: TGTGCCATCGGGGGACAGCCCTCCTACGAGCAGTACTTC; cdr3_aa: CAIGGQPSYEQYF
d_call: .; v_call: TRBV5-4; clone_size: few; j_call: TRBJ1-3; cdr3_nt: TGTGCCAGCAGCAGAAGTTTGCCGACAGCTGGAAACACCATATATTTT; cdr3_aa: CASSRSLPTAGNTIYF
d_call: .; v_call: TRBV12-3/TRBV12-4; clone_size: .; j_call: TRBJ2-7; cdr3_nt: TGTGCCAGCTCATCAGGGGTCTCCTACGAGCAGTACTTC; cdr3_aa: CASSSGVSYEQYF
d_call: TRBD2; v_call: TRBV5-6; clone_size: .; j_call: TRBJ2-3; cdr3_nt: TGTGCCAGCAGCTTCTGGACTAGCGAGGGGACAGATACGCAGTATTTT; cdr3_aa: CASSFWTSEGTDTQYF
d_call: .; v_call: TRBV6-5; clone_size: .; j_call: TRBJ1-2; cdr3_nt: TGTGCCAGCAGTTACTCAGATTCAGGGGAAGGCTACACCTTC; cdr3_aa: CASSYSDSGEGYTF
d_call: TRBD1; v_call: TRBV5-6; clone_size: .; j_call: TRBJ2-5; cdr3_nt: TGTGCCAGCAGCTTGTTTCGGGACAGGGGTCGGGAGACCCAGTACTTC; cdr3_aa: CASSLFRDRGRETQYF
d_call: .; v_call: TRBV19; clone_size: .; j_call: TRBJ1-1; cdr3_nt: TGTGCCAGTAACCCCCTCGACAGAATGAACACTGAAGCTTTCTTT; cdr3_aa: CASNPLDRMNTEAFF